A selection of T cell receptor beta chains follows, all from one sample in a study of cytomegalovirus exposure and HLA in healthy donors. TCRdb's table, derived via immunoSEQ multiplex PCR, lists solely in-frame clones and lacks some. The sample yields 240,000 or so clones, about four fifths seen once. Sample: PBMCs. These receptors all come from a woman aged 40 to 50 in good health and CMV-seropositive. CDR3s include the opening cysteine and the closing phenylalanine or tryptophan. Each record gives: clone size, D gene, V gene, J gene, CDR3 DNA, CDR3 protein. A D gene is named only where the DNA matches it firmly. Clone size appears in some rows only: once, few, many, or a class for an expanded clone.

abundance: NA; d_gene: NA; v_gene: TRBV27; j_gene: TRBJ2-7; CDR3nt: TGTGCCAGCAGTTACAGAGAGACCTACGAGCAGTACTTC; CDR3aa: CASSYRETYEQYF
abundance: NA; d_gene: NA; v_gene: TRBV25-1; j_gene: TRBJ1-3; CDR3nt: TGTGCCAGCAGTGAAGAGGGATTTGGAAACACCATATATTTT; CDR3aa: CASSEEGFGNTIYF
abundance: NA; d_gene: NA; v_gene: TRBV7-2; j_gene: TRBJ1-6; CDR3nt: TGTGCCAGCAGCCAACAAGGGGGGGATAATTCACCCCTCCACTTT; CDR3aa: CASSQQGGDNSPLHF
abundance: NA; d_gene: TRBD2; v_gene: TRBV5-1; j_gene: TRBJ2-3; CDR3nt: TGCGCCAGCAGCTCGCGCTTAGCGGGGCCTAGCACAGATACGCAGTATTTT; CDR3aa: CASSSRLAGPSTDTQYF
abundance: NA; d_gene: NA; v_gene: TRBV11-3; j_gene: TRBJ2-2; CDR3nt: TGTGCCAGCAGTCCGACCCGGGGGGCGGGCACCGGGGAGCTGTTTTTT; CDR3aa: CASSPTRGAGTGELFF
abundance: NA; d_gene: NA; v_gene: TRBV9; j_gene: TRBJ1-6; CDR3nt: TGTGCCAGCAGCCCGTGGAGGGAGGGTTCACCCCTCCACTTT; CDR3aa: CASSPWREGSPLHF
abundance: few; d_gene: NA; v_gene: TRBV30; j_gene: TRBJ2-3; CDR3nt: TGTGCCTGGAGTTCAGGGGATAGTAGAGATACGCAGTATTTT; CDR3aa: CAWSSGDSRDTQYF
abundance: NA; d_gene: TRBD2; v_gene: TRBV7-2; j_gene: TRBJ2-1; CDR3nt: TGTGCCAGCAGCTTACAAATGGGACTAGCGGGAGTAGATGAGCAGTTCTTC; CDR3aa: CASSLQMGLAGVDEQFF
abundance: NA; d_gene: NA; v_gene: TRBV6-6; j_gene: TRBJ1-1; CDR3nt: TGTGCCAGCAGTTACAGGGGAGGAACTGAAGCTTTCTTT; CDR3aa: CASSYRGGTEAFF
abundance: NA; d_gene: NA; v_gene: TRBV7-9; j_gene: TRBJ1-6; CDR3nt: TGTGCCAGCAGCCCCCGACGGGGAGGGCTTAATTCACCCCTCCACTTT; CDR3aa: CASSPRRGGLNSPLHF
abundance: NA; d_gene: TRBD1; v_gene: TRBV5-1; j_gene: TRBJ1-2; CDR3nt: TGCGCCAGCAGCCTCGACAGGGGGCGCGATGGCTACACCTTC; CDR3aa: CASSLDRGRDGYTF